This T cell receptor beta chain derives from a study of cytomegalovirus exposure and HLA in healthy donors. The PCR ran on 60 Vbeta and 13 Jbeta primers. The assay was immunoSEQ multiplex PCR, and TCRdb's table has in-frame clones only and misses some. This sample has 200,000 to 250,000 clones; about 70% occur once, and the top ten carry 1.5% to 2%. As for this clone: Its target is unknown.

General study findings and limits: In vitro checks showed that three CMV-associated chains really do target CMV antigens. Researchers catalogued roughly 150 TCR beta chains as cytomegalovirus-associated. One variant, a missense change in DCLRE1C, was linked in a later analysis to TCR beta V- and J-gene trimming. The authors judged a highly shared variant cluster likely a sequencing artifact.

The sequence came from a woman aged 25 to 39 in good health and CMV-seronegative. The sequenced sample was PBMCs.

The CDR3 sequence: CASSPWTSSGEQYF. The CDR3 DNA sequence: TGTGCCAGCAGTCCCTGGACTAGCAGCGGTGAGCAGTACTTC. V gene TRBV6-1 combines with J gene TRBJ2-7, with 8 bases aligning to TRBD2. There are 14 residues in the CDR3. CDR1 is MNHNS, CDR2 SASEGT, per germline. Trimming removed 5 bases from V and 7 bases from J; junction bases left unmatched: 10.